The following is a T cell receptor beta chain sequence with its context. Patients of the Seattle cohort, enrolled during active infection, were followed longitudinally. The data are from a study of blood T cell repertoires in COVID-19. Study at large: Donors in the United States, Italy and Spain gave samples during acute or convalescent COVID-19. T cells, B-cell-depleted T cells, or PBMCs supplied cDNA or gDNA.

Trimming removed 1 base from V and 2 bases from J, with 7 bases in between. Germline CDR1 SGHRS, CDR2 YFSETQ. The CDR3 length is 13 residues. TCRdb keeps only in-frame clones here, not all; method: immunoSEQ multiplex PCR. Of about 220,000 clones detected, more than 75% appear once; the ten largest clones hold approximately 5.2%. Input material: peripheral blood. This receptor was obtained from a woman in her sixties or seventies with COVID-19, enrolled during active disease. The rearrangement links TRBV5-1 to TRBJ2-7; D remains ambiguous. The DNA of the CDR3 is TGCGCCAGCAGCTTGAGTCAGACCTACGAGCAGTACTTC. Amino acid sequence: CASSLSQTYEQYF.